The entry below gives a single TCR beta chain sequence along with its context. The sample comes from a study of PD-1 blockade in mismatch repair-deficient tumors. Whole-study context: Patients had roughly twelve mismatch repair-deficient cancer types, all previously treated and progressing.

Mismatch repair deficiency was confirmed in all patients, by PCR or immunohistochemistry. The TCR-sequenced patients were a few responders to pembrolizumab. Using immunoSEQ multiplex PCR, the repertoire was profiled, and TCRdb retains in-frame clones only, with some absent. Of about 84,000 clones detected, roughly 80% appear once; the ten largest clones hold roughly 2.8%. J lost 3 bases, V lost 5 bases, and 8 bases had no gene match. The CDR3 consists of 16 residues. The germline gives CDR1 SGHTA, CDR2 FQGTGA. This receptor was identified in an adult with mismatch repair-deficient cancer. The input for sequencing was peripheral blood, taken 12 weeks after starting pembrolizumab. The rearrangement joins TRBV7-3 to TRBJ2-3; 10 bases map to TRBD2. The DNA for the CDR3 is TGTGCCAGCAGCCCCGCCGGGACTAGCGTGACAGATACGCAGTATTTT. Translated: CASSPAGTSVTDTQYF.